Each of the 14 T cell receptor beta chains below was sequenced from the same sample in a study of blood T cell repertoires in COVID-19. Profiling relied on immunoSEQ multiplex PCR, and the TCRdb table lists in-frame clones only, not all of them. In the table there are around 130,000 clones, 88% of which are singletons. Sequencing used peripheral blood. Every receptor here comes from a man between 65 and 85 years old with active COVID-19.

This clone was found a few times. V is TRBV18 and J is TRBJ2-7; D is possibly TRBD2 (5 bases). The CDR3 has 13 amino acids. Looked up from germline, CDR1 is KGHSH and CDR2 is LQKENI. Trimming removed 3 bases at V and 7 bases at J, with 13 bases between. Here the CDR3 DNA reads TGTGCCAGCTCACCTACGAGAGAGGGAGAGCAGTACTTC. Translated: CASSPTREGEQYF.

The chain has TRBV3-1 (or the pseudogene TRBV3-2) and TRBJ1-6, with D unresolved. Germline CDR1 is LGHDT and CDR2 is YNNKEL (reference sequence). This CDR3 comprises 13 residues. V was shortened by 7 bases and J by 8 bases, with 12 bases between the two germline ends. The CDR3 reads CASTLSPDSPLHF. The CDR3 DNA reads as TGTGCCAGCACCCTGAGCCCTGATTCACCCCTCCACTTT.

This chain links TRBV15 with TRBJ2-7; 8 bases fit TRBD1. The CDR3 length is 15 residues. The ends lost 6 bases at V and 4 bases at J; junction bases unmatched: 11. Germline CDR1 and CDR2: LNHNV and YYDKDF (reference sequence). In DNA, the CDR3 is TGTGCCACCAGTGAGGGGTGGACAGGGTCGTACGAGCAGTACTTC. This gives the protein CATSEGWTGSYEQYF.

The DNA for the CDR3 is TGTGCCAGCAGCTTAAAGACGGGGCAGCCCCAGCATTTT. This encodes CASSLKTGQPQHF. V is TRBV7-3 and J is TRBJ1-5, with D unclear. The CDR3 covers 13 residues. Trimming cost V 1 base and J 7 bases, with 8 bases left between them. CDR1 SGHTA and CDR2 FQGTGA come from the germline V gene.

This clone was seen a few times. The CDR3 DNA follows: TGTGCCTGGAATGGCGACAGGGCCCGCGGAAACACCATATATTTT. It yields the protein CAWNGDRARGNTIYF. The chain recombines TRBV30 with TRBJ1-3, with 7 positions matching TRBD1. J lost 4 bases, V lost 4 bases, and 10 bases had no gene match. Germline V gives CDR1 GTSNPN, CDR2 SVGIG (reference sequence). The CDR3 runs to 15 residues.

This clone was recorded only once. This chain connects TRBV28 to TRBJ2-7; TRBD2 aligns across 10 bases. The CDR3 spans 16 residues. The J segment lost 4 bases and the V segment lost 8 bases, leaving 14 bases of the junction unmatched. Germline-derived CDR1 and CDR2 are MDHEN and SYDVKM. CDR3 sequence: CASDSRRPSGRYEQYF. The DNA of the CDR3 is TGTGCCAGCGACAGTCGGCGACCTAGCGGGAGATACGAGCAGTACTTC.

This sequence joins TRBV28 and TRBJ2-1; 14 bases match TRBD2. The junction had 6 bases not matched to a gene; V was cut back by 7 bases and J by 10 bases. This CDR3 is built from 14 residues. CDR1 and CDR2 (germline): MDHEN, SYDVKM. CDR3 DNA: TGTGCCAGCAAAATTGGGACTAGCGGGAGCGAGCAGTTCTTC. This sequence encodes CASKIGTSGSEQFF.

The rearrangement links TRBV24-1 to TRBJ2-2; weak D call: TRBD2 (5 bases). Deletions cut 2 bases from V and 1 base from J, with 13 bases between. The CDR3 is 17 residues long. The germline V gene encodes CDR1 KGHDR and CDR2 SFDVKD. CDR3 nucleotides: TGTGCCACCAGTGATTCTAGCCCCCGGGGGAACACCGGGGAGCTGTTTTTT. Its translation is CATSDSSPRGNTGELFF.

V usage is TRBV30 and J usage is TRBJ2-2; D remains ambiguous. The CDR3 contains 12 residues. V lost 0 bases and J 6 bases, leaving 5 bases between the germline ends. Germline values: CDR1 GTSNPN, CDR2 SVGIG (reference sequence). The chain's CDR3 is CAWSVEPGELFF. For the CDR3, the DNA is TGTGCCTGGAGTGTGGAGCCCGGGGAGCTGTTTTTT. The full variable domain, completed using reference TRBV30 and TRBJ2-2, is SQTIHQWPATLVQPVGSPLSLECTVEGTSNPNLYWYRQAAGRGLQLLFYSVGIGQISSEVPQNLSASRPQDRQFILSSKKLLLSDSGFYLCAWSVEPGELFFGEGSRLTVL.

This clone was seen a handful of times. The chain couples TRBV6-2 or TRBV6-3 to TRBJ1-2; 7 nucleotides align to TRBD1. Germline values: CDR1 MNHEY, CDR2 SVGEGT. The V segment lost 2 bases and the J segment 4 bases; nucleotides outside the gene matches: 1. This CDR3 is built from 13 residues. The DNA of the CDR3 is TGTGCCAGCAGTTACCGGGACAGCTATGGCTACACCTTC. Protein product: CASSYRDSYGYTF.

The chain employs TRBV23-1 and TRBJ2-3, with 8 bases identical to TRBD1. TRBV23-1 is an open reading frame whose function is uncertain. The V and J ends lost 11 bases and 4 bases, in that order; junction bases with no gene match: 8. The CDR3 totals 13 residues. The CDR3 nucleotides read TGCGCCTTAAGCCGGGACAGGCCAGATACGCAGTATTTT. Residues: CALSRDRPDTQYF.

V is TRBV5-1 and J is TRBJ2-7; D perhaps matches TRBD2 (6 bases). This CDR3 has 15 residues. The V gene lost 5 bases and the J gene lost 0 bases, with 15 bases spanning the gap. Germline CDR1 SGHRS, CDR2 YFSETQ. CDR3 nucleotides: TGCGCCAGCAGGCCGGGACTTACTAGCTCCTACGAGCAGTACTTC. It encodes CASRPGLTSSYEQYF.

The CDR3 DNA follows: TGTGCCAGCAGTCCGGAGGGCAGGACTGAAGCTTTCTTT. It codes for CASSPEGRTEAFF. The chain has TRBV2 and TRBJ1-1; no firm D call. V was shortened by 5 bases and J by 5 bases, with 12 bases between the two germline ends. The CDR3 contains 13 residues. In germline, CDR1 is SNHLY, CDR2 FYNNEI.

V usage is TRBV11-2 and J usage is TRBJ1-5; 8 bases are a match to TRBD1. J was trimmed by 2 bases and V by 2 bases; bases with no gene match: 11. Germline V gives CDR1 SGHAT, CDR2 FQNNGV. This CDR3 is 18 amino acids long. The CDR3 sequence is CASSLYSPTGAGNQPQHF. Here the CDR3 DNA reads TGTGCCAGCAGCTTATATTCACCGACAGGGGCGGGCAATCAGCCCCAGCATTTT. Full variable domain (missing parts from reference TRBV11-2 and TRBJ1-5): EAGVAQSPRYKIIEKRQSVAFWCNPISGHATLYWYQQILGQGPKLLIQFQNNGVVDDSQLPKDRFSAERLKGVDSTLKIQPAKLEDSAVYLCASSLYSPTGAGNQPQHFGDGTRLSIL.